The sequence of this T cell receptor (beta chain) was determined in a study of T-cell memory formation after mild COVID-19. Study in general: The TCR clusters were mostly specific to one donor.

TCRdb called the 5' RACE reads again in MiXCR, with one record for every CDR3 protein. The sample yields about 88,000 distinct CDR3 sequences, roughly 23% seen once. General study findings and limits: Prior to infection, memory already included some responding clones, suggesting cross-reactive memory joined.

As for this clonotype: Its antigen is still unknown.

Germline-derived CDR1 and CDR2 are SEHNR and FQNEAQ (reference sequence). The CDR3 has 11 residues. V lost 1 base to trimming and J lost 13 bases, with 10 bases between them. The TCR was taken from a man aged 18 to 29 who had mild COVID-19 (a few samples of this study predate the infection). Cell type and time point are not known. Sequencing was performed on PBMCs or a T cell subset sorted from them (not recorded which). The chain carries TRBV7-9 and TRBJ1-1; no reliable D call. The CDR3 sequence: CASSLVPMGFF. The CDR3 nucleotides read TGTGCCAGCAGCTTAGTCCCGATGGGTTTCTTT.